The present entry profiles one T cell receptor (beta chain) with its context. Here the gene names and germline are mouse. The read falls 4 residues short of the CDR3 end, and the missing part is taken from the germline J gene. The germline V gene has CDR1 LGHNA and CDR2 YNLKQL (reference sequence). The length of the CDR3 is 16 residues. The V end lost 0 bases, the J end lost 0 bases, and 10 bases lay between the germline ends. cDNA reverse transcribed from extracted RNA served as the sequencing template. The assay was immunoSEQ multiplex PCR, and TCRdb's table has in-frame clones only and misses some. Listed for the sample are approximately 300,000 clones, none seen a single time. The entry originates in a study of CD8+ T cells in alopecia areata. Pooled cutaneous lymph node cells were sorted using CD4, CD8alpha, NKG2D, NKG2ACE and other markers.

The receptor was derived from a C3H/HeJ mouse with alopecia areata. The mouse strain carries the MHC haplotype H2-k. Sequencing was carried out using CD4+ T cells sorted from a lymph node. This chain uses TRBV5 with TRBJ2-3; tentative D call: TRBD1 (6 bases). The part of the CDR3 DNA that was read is TGTGCCAGCAGCCAAGATGGACAGCTTAGTGCAGAA. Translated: CASSQDGQLSAE. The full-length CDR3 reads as CASSQDGQLSAETLYF.